This TCR beta chain originates from a study of human CD4 T cells and Enterobacteriaceae. Ex vivo total memory CD4+ cells were sequenced at deep level. Measured with immunoSEQ multiplex PCR; TCRdb has only the in-frame clones, and not every one. The data contain around 26,000 clones, more than 80% of them seen just once; the ten biggest clones take up around 0.88%. The germline V gene has CDR1 MNHNS and CDR2 SASEGT. CDR3 length: 15 residues. The junction had 3 bases not matched to a gene; V was cut back by 2 bases and J by 0 bases. All CD4+ cells other than CD45RA+CCR7+CD95- naive cells were sorted as memory, over 98% pure. Healthy donor blood came from Swiss blood donation centers. Before sorting, cells positive for CD8, CD14, CD16, CD56, CD19 or bright CD25 were removed.

The chain has TRBV6-1 and TRBJ2-7, with 8 bases aligning to TRBD1. This clonotype originated in a human donor in good health. Sequencing was done on a sample of memory CD4+ T cells from blood. DNA for the CDR3: TGTGCCAGCAGTGAATGGCAGGGGGCCTCCTACGAGCAGTACTTC. Translating it yields CASSEWQGASYEQYF.